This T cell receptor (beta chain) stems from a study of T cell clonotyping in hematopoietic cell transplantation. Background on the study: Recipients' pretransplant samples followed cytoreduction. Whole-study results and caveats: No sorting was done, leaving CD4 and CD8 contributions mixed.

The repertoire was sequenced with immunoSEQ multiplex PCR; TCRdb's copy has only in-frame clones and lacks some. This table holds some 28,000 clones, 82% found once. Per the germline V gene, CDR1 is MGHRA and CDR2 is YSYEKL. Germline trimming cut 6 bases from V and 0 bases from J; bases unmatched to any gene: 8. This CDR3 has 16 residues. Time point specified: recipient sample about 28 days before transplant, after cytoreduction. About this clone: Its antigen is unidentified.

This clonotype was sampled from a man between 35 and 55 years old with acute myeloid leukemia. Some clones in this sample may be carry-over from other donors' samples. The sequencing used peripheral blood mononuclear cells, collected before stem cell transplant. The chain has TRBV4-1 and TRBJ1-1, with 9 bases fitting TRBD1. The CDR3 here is CASRGTGMGMNTEAFF. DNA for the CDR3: TGCGCCAGCAGGGGGACAGGGATGGGGATGAACACTGAAGCTTTCTTT.